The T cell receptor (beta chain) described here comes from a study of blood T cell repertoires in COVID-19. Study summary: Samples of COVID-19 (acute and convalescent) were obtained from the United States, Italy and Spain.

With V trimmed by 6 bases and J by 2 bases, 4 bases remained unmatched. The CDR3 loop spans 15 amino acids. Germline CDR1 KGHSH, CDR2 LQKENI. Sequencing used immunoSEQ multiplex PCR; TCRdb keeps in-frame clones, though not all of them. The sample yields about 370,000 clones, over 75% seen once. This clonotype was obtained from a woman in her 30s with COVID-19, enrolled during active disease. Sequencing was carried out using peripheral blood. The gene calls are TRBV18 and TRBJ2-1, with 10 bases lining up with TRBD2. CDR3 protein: CASSPTSGTYNEQFF. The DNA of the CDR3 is TGTGCCAGCTCGCCTACTAGCGGGACCTACAATGAGCAGTTCTTC.